Below are 32 T cell receptor beta chains sequenced from a single sample in a study of vaccination and CD4 T cells after COVID-19. Once obtained from cultured CD4+ T cells, the DNA was sequenced using the Oncomine TCR Beta short-read assay. TCRdb reanalysed the PCR reads using MiXCR and keeps one entry per CDR3 protein. The sample holds approximately 11,000 distinct CDR3 sequences; under 75% are singletons and the top ten take about 8%. No cognate antigen is known for these TCRs. The treatment was: roughly 10-day PBMC culture with coronavirus spike peptide pools or control peptides (ViraFEST assay). Sequenced sample: CD4+ T cells from blood, cultured in vitro. The receptor set was obtained from a human donor who had recovered from COVID-19.

This chain joins TRBV20-1 and TRBJ2-3; 7 bases agree with TRBD2. The CDR3 runs 14 residues. The V and J ends lost 3 bases and 5 bases, in that order; junction bases with no gene match: 8. Germline V lookup: CDR1 DFQATT, CDR2 SNEGSKA (reference sequence). CDR3 loop: CSASGTPGGDTQYF. CDR3 DNA: TGCAGTGCTAGCGGGACTCCGGGGGGAGATACGCAGTATTTT.

The rearrangement links TRBV20-1 to TRBJ2-7; D is perhaps TRBD2 (5 bases). The germline V gene has CDR1 DFQATT and CDR2 SNEGSKA (reference sequence). This CDR3 is built from 13 residues. The V end was cut by 1 base, the J end by 7 bases, with 14 bases between. CDR3 region: CSARVVSSGEQYF. The CDR3 region has the DNA TGCAGTGCTAGAGTAGTATCCTCGGGAGAGCAGTACTTC.

This clonotype has just a few counts. The chain couples TRBV20-1 to TRBJ2-2, with 16 bases lining up with TRBD2. The germline V gene encodes CDR1 DFQATT and CDR2 SNEGSKA (reference sequence). The ends lost 3 bases at V and 6 bases at J; junction bases unmatched: 10. The CDR3 extends over 18 amino acids. The CDR3 region is CSASGQGLAGGLAGELFF. The CDR3 DNA is TGCAGTGCTAGCGGTCAGGGACTAGCGGGAGGGCTGGCCGGGGAGCTGTTTTTT.

Concerning this clonotype: Relative to the germline gene, one junction end is altered; a read error may explain this. This chain connects TRBV6-2 or TRBV6-3 to TRBJ2-2; D is tentatively TRBD1 or TRBD2 (5 bases each). The CDR3 length is 15 residues. The germline CDR1 and CDR2 sequences are MNHEY and SVGEGT. CDR3 amino acids: CASRMRWDGTEELFF. The CDR3 DNA is TGTGCCAGCAGGATGAGGTGGGACGGCACCGAGGAGCTGTTTTTT.

This clonotype was found once. The rearrangement uses TRBV12-3 or TRBV12-4 and TRBJ2-7; a possible D gene is TRBD2 (5 bases). The length of the CDR3 is 13 residues. V was shortened by 4 bases and J by 2 bases, with 9 bases between the two germline ends. This CDR3 is CASSSRGPYEQYF. The CDR3, as DNA: TGTGCCAGCAGTTCCCGGGGTCCCTACGAGCAGTACTTC.

The rearrangement links TRBV12-3 or TRBV12-4 to TRBJ2-7, with D perhaps TRBD1 (5 bases). Trimming shortened V by 1 base and J by 5 bases, and 9 bases separated the two germline ends. The CDR3 has 13 residues. The CDR3 bases are TGTGCCAGCAGTTTAGAAGGGGTTAACGAGCAGTACTTC. Its translation: CASSLEGVNEQYF.

The V and J genes are TRBV28 and TRBJ2-1, with 7 nucleotides matching TRBD2. CDR1 MDHEN and CDR2 SYDVKM come from the germline V gene. The CDR3 sequence is 16 residues long. The ends lost 6 bases at V and 0 bases at J; junction bases unmatched: 8. The CDR3 coding sequence is TGTGCCAGCAGAAAAACTAGCGTAGCCTCCTACAATGAGCAGTTCTTC. This encodes CASRKTSVASYNEQFF.

This clonotype is a singleton in its sample. The chain is built from TRBV6-1 and TRBJ2-3, with D perhaps matching TRBD2 (5 bases). V lost 7 bases and J lost 3, with 11 bases in between. Germline V gene data show CDR1 as MNHNS and CDR2 as SASEGT. The CDR3 is 13 amino acids. The CDR3 sequence: CASTGMKTDTQYF. For the CDR3, the DNA is TGTGCCAGCACCGGGATGAAGACAGATACGCAGTATTTT.

The chain joins TRBV4-3 to TRBJ2-1, with D perhaps TRBD1 or TRBD2 (5 bases each). Trimming took 2 bases from V and 10 from J, leaving 18 bases between them. The CDR3 has 15 amino acids. Germline CDR1 LGHNA, CDR2 YSLEER. This CDR3 is CASSQRLGELGEQFF. DNA for the CDR3: TGCGCCAGCAGCCAACGCCTAGGGGAGCTAGGGGAGCAGTTCTTC.

This chain joins TRBV28 and TRBJ1-1; perhaps TRBD1 as D (5 bases). Germline lookup yields CDR1 MDHEN and CDR2 SYDVKM. The CDR3 totals 13 residues. Trimming removed 7 bases from V and 6 bases from J, with 15 bases in between. The CDR3 DNA reads as TGTGCCAGCAACACCGGGGGTTGGGCTGAAGCTTTCTTT. Translated, it gives CASNTGGWAEAFF.

V is TRBV5-4 and J is TRBJ1-6; D gene unclear. CDR3 length: 16 amino acids. V lost 4 bases and J 0 bases, leaving 11 bases between the germline ends. Germline V lookup: CDR1 SGHNT, CDR2 YYREEE (reference sequence). CDR3 DNA: TGTGCCAGCAGCCCCTCCCAGAGCTCCTATAATTCACCCCTCCACTTT. Its translation: CASSPSQSSYNSPLHF.

This clonotype was recorded only once. The junction shows a germline mismatch at one end, possibly a read error. V usage is TRBV2 and J usage is TRBJ2-2; D might be TRBD2 (6 bases). Germline CDR1 SNHLY, CDR2 FYNNEI. The CDR3 spans 15 residues. DNA of the CDR3: TGTGCCAGCAGTGATTTGGAGGGGAGCACCGGGGAGCTATTTTTT. It translates to CASSDLEGSTGELFF.

This clonotype was detected only a few times. The chain couples TRBV2 to TRBJ2-5; D is unclear. The CDR3 has 10 residues. Trimming took 4 bases from V and 6 from J, leaving 3 bases between them. Germline loops: CDR1 SNHLY, CDR2 FYNNEI. CDR3 coding DNA: TGTGCCAGCAGTGGAAAGACCCAGTACTTC. This gives the protein CASSGKTQYF.

The V gene is TRBV7-8, the J gene TRBJ2-3; D is unclear. V was pared by 2 bases and J by 5 bases, with 5 bases between. The CDR3 sequence is 12 residues long. Germline CDR1 SGHVS, CDR2 FQNEAQ. The CDR3: CASSLIRDTQYF. The DNA for the CDR3 is TGTGCCAGCAGCTTAATTAGAGATACGCAGTATTTT. Using reference TRBV7-8 and TRBJ2-3 for the parts outside the CDR3, the full variable domain is GAGVSQSPRYKVAKRGQDVALRCDPISGHVSLFWYQQALGQGPEFLTYFQNEAQLDKSGLPSDRFFAERPEGSVSTLKIQRTQQEDSAVYLCASSLIRDTQYFGPGTRLTVL.

This clonotype was counted only a few times. The chain recombines TRBV20-1 with TRBJ2-5; 8 bases agree with TRBD2. Trimming took 0 bases from V and 3 from J; bases not matched to a gene: 6. The germline CDR1 and CDR2 sequences are DFQATT and SNEGSKA (reference sequence). The CDR3 runs 15 residues. The CDR3 bases are TGCAGTGCTAGAGATGGCGTAGCGGGAAAAGAGACCCAGTACTTC. Its translation: CSARDGVAGKETQYF.

This chain uses TRBV19 with TRBJ1-2; unclear D gene. CDR3 length equals 14 residues. V was cut by 3 bases and J by 8 bases, with 16 bases left in between. Germline CDR1 reads LNHDA; CDR2 reads SQIVND (reference sequence). CDR3 nucleotide sequence: TGTGCCAGTAGTATGCTGGACCCGAAGGACGGCTACACCTTC. Translating it yields CASSMLDPKDGYTF.

J is TRBJ2-3 and V is TRBV5-4; 13 nucleotides agree with TRBD2. Losses at the gene ends were 4 bases for V and 4 bases for J; bases not matched to a gene: 9. CDR3 length equals 17 residues. Germline V CDR1 and CDR2: SGHNT, YYREEE (reference sequence). This CDR3 is CASSPITSGRAADTQYF. The CDR3 DNA is TGTGCCAGCAGCCCTATTACTAGCGGGAGGGCTGCAGATACGCAGTATTTT.

The chain carries TRBV7-7 and TRBJ2-5; TRBD1 or TRBD2 may be the D gene (5 bases each). Trimming took off 2 bases at V and 5 bases at J, with 12 bases between the two ends. This CDR3 is 14 amino acids long. Germline loops: CDR1 SSHAT, CDR2 FNYEAQ (reference sequence). The CDR3 DNA sequence: TGTGCCAGCAGCTTAAAGGAGTGGGGGGAGACCCAGTACTTC. This sequence encodes CASSLKEWGETQYF.

This clonotype occurred a few times. The CDR3 bases are TGTGCCAGCAGCCCGGGACTAGGATGGCAGACCCAGTACTTC. Its protein is CASSPGLGWQTQYF. The rearrangement uses TRBV7-2 and TRBJ2-5; 8 nucleotides align to TRBD2. With V trimmed by 5 bases and J by 6 bases, 8 bases remained unmatched. The CDR3 loop spans 14 amino acids. Per the germline V gene, CDR1 is SGHTA and CDR2 is FQGNSA.

The chain employs TRBV7-9 and TRBJ2-7; 10 nucleotides align to TRBD1. After removal of 5 bases from V and 6 bases from J, the junction contained 1 base not matched to a gene. The CDR3 covers 12 residues. CDR1 SEHNR and CDR2 FQNEAQ come from the germline V gene (reference sequence). The CDR3 sequence is CASSRDRGEQYF. The CDR3 DNA follows: TGTGCCAGCAGCCGGGACAGGGGCGAGCAGTACTTC. Filled out from reference TRBV7-9 and TRBJ2-7, the complete variable domain reads DTGVSQNPRHKITKRGQNVTFRCDPISEHNRLYWYRQTLGQGPEFLTYFQNEAQLEKSRLLSDRFSAERPKGSFSTLEIQRTEQGDSAMYLCASSRDRGEQYFGPGTRLTVT.

The V and J genes are TRBV7-9 and TRBJ1-6, with 8 bases fitting TRBD1. The CDR3 covers 15 residues. The germline CDR1 and CDR2 sequences are SEHNR and FQNEAQ (reference sequence). The ends lost 1 base at V and 7 bases at J; junction bases unmatched: 3. The DNA of the CDR3 is TGTGCCAGCAGCTTAGTAGGGACAGGAAATTCACCCCTCCACTTT. Its translation is CASSLVGTGNSPLHF.

The J gene is TRBJ2-1, the V gene TRBV20-1; 10 nucleotides agree with TRBD2. J was trimmed by 2 bases and V by 0 bases; bases with no gene match: 10. The germline CDR1 and CDR2 sequences are DFQATT and SNEGSKA (reference sequence). The CDR3 runs to 18 residues. CDR3 DNA sequence: TGCAGTGCTAGAGATCGCCGTGGTAGCGGGGGGACCTACAATGAGCAGTTCTTC. Translated, it gives CSARDRRGSGGTYNEQFF.

The V gene is TRBV27, the J gene TRBJ1-2; D might be TRBD1 (5 bases). The CDR3 contains 13 residues. V lost 5 bases, J lost 6 bases, and 13 bases lay in between. Germline V CDR1 and CDR2: MNHEY, SMNVEV (reference sequence). The CDR3 spells CASSPRGGHGYTF. CDR3 DNA: TGTGCCAGCAGTCCAAGGGGTGGGCATGGCTACACCTTC.

This clonotype was seen a single time. The genes are TRBV7-2 and TRBJ1-2; no definite D call. Germline CDR1 is SGHTA and CDR2 is FQGNSA. The CDR3 is made up of 14 amino acids. Trimming removed 5 bases from V and 0 bases from J, with 10 bases in between. The CDR3 sequence is CASSLAASNYGYTF. The CDR3, as DNA: TGTGCCAGCAGCCTGGCAGCTTCTAACTATGGCTACACCTTC.

This clonotype was detected only once. The rearrangement links TRBV7-2 to TRBJ1-3; D is unresolved. The germline CDR1 and CDR2 sequences are SGHTA and FQGNSA. CDR3 length: 14 residues. The V gene lost 2 bases and the J gene lost 0 bases, with 5 bases spanning the gap. The CDR3 nucleotides are TGTGCCAGCAGCTTAACCGGCTCTGGAAACACCATATATTTT. Translated: CASSLTGSGNTIYF.

J is TRBJ1-1 and V is TRBV20-1, with D unresolved. Germline assignment: CDR1 DFQATT and CDR2 SNEGSKA (reference sequence). The CDR3 spans 12 residues. V lost 6 bases, J lost 6 bases, and 14 bases lay in between. CDR3 in DNA: TGCAGTGCGGACTTGACGGGCGCTGAAGCTTTCTTT. Amino acid sequence: CSADLTGAEAFF.

The chain couples TRBV7-2 to TRBJ1-3; D unclear. This CDR3 has 11 amino acids. V was shortened by 8 bases and J by 4 bases, with 6 bases between the two germline ends. Germline CDR1 is SGHTA and CDR2 is FQGNSA. CDR3 amino acids: CASAKGNTIYF. Here the CDR3 DNA reads TGTGCCAGCGCTAAGGGAAACACCATATATTTT.

The chain employs TRBV5-6 and TRBJ1-2, with a weak D call TRBD1 (5 bases). Trimming shortened V by 7 bases and J by 4 bases, and 20 bases separated the two germline ends. Germline CDR1 reads SGHDT; CDR2 reads YYEEEE. The CDR3 extends over 15 amino acids. CDR3 amino acids: CASGPQLVGGYGYTF. CDR3 DNA: TGTGCCAGCGGACCTCAGCTCGTTGGGGGCTATGGCTACACCTTC.

This clonotype was seen a handful of times. This chain joins TRBV19 and TRBJ2-3; unclear D gene. The V gene's germline CDR1 is LNHDA and CDR2 SQIVND (reference sequence). The CDR3 runs to 15 residues. Trimming took off 3 bases at V and 0 bases at J, with 10 bases between the two ends. The CDR3 region is CASSITRRSTDTQYF. The CDR3, as DNA: TGTGCCAGTAGTATCACGAGGAGAAGCACAGATACGCAGTATTTT.

The V call is TRBV15, the J call TRBJ2-7, with no clear D. Germline V gene lookup returns CDR1 LNHNV and CDR2 YYDKDF (reference sequence). Between the trimmed V and J ends, which lost 0 bases and 2 bases, there was a span of 8 bases. The CDR3 covers 14 residues. For the CDR3, the DNA is TGTGCCACCAGCAGAGAACGGATGACCTACGAGCAGTACTTC. Translating gives CATSRERMTYEQYF.

This rearrangement joins TRBV6-1 to TRBJ2-2; no clear D. CDR1 MNHNS and CDR2 SASEGT come from the germline V gene. This CDR3 spans 13 amino acids. V dropped 7 bases and J dropped 1 base, with 7 bases sitting between them. The CDR3 sequence: CASKRWNTGELFF. For the CDR3, the DNA is TGTGCCAGCAAGAGATGGAACACCGGGGAGCTGTTTTTT.

The CDR3 spells CSARVTRTGPGYGYTF. For the CDR3, the DNA is TGCAGTGCTAGGGTTACCCGGACAGGGCCGGGCTATGGCTACACCTTC. The chain combines TRBV20-1 with TRBJ1-2; 8 nucleotides align to TRBD1. The CDR3 is 16 amino acids. V lost 3 bases and J lost 4; bases outside the gene matches: 13. CDR1 DFQATT and CDR2 SNEGSKA come from the germline V gene (reference sequence).